Shown below are 15 T cell receptor beta chains from a single sample sequenced in a study of T-cell reconstitution after alpha-beta-depleted transplantation in children. Preparation of the TCRbeta library was carried out with unique molecular identifiers. Each CDR3 protein is one row after TCRdb ran MiXCR on the PCR reads. Of about a million distinct CDR3 sequences in the sample, around 30% were seen once. Sequencing was performed on PBMCs, mostly from graft donor cells, taken 360 days after TCRalphabeta/CD19-depleted stem cell transplant. The origin of the receptors is a boy younger than two who had a stem cell transplant for SCID, so the T cells may come from the graft donor.

The J gene is TRBJ1-1, the V gene TRBV29-1, with a tentative D call TRBD1 (5 bases). The CDR3 spans 12 residues. Trimming stripped 5 bases from V and 4 bases from J, with 11 bases between. Germline V gene data show CDR1 as SQVTM and CDR2 as ANQGSEA. The CDR3 DNA sequence: TGCAGCGTTTTTGGGGGTCGCACTGAAGCTTTCTTT. It encodes CSVFGGRTEAFF.

Ten or more counts support this clonotype. The chain employs TRBV5-6 and TRBJ2-4; D not resolved. The V end was cut by 3 bases, the J end by 6 bases, with 13 bases between. Per the germline V gene, CDR1 is SGHDT and CDR2 is YYEEEE. This CDR3 is built from 14 residues. Written as DNA, the CDR3 is TGTGCCAGCAGCTCCATGGTTCGGAGAAACATTCAGTACTTC. This encodes CASSSMVRRNIQYF.

The V gene is TRBV2, the J gene TRBJ1-4; unclear D gene. The CDR3 sequence is 13 residues long. The ends were cut back, 2 bases at V and 8 bases at J, with 9 bases in the middle. Germline CDR1 is SNHLY and CDR2 is FYNNEI. The CDR3, as DNA: TGTGCCAGCAGTGAAACGGGCCGCGAAAAACTGTTTTTT. Its translation is CASSETGREKLFF.

This clonotype showed up just a few times. V gene TRBV15 combines with J gene TRBJ2-7; D call uncertain. Germline-derived CDR1 and CDR2 are LNHNV and YYDKDF (reference sequence). V lost 1 base to trimming and J lost 1 base, with 8 bases between them. The CDR3 covers 14 residues. The CDR3 DNA sequence: TGTGCCACCAGCAGAGCCCCGGGTTCCTACGAGCAGTACTTC. Its protein is CATSRAPGSYEQYF. The whole variable domain, filled in from reference TRBV15 and TRBJ2-7, reads DAMVIQNPRYQVTQFGKPVTLSCSQTLNHNVMYWYQQKSSQAPKLLFHYYDKDFNNEADTPDNFQSRRPNTSFCFLDIRSPGLGDTAMYLCATSRAPGSYEQYFGPGTRLTVT.

V usage is TRBV15 and J usage is TRBJ1-3; no clear D. The CDR3 runs to 16 residues. Germline V gives CDR1 LNHNV, CDR2 YYDKDF (reference sequence). V was shortened by 1 base and J by 6 bases, with 16 bases between the two germline ends. CDR3 in amino acids: CATSRGGNLGVNTIYF. The CDR3 DNA reads as TGTGCCACCAGCAGAGGCGGGAACCTGGGAGTAAACACCATATATTTT.

The V and J genes are TRBV20-1 and TRBJ1-2; no clear D. The CDR3 loop spans 15 amino acids. Germline CDR1 reads DFQATT; CDR2 reads SNEGSKA (reference sequence). Trimming shortened V by 2 bases and J by 0 bases, and 13 bases separated the two germline ends. This CDR3 reads CSARKWILANYGYTF. CDR3 sequence (DNA): TGCAGTGCTAGAAAGTGGATCCTAGCTAACTATGGCTACACCTTC.

The chain combines TRBV15 with TRBJ1-2; TRBD1 might be the D (6 bases). The V gene's germline CDR1 is LNHNV and CDR2 YYDKDF (reference sequence). Trimming left V 1 base short and J 8 bases short, with 17 bases between. The CDR3 sequence is 15 residues long. As DNA, the CDR3 is TGTGCCACCAGCAGAGTTTGGAGGGGGAGGAGAGGCTACACCTTC. As protein: CATSRVWRGRRGYTF.

The chain links TRBV29-1 to TRBJ2-7; the D gene is possibly TRBD1 (6 bases). Trimming took off 7 bases at V and 3 bases at J, with 13 bases between the two ends. Germline lookup yields CDR1 SQVTM and CDR2 ANQGSEA. CDR3 length: 12 amino acids. CDR3: CSGAEQGYEQYF. The CDR3 bases are TGCAGCGGGGCTGAACAGGGCTACGAGCAGTACTTC.

This rearrangement joins TRBV18 to TRBJ2-1; tentative D call: TRBD1 (6 bases). The germline V gene encodes CDR1 KGHSH and CDR2 LQKENI. The V end was cut by 0 bases, the J end by 7 bases, with 19 bases between. The CDR3 is 17 amino acids. The CDR3 sequence is CASSPPTPRQVYNEQFF. The CDR3 DNA reads as TGTGCCAGCTCACCACCGACCCCTAGACAGGTTTATAATGAGCAGTTCTTC.

This clonotype was detected once. The genes are TRBV4-2 and TRBJ2-1, with unresolved D. V was clipped by 0 bases and J by 5 bases, with 17 bases between them. The CDR3 runs to 17 residues. Germline-derived CDR1 and CDR2 are LGHNA and YNFKEQ. The chain's CDR3 is CASSQEFSERFDNEQFF. CDR3 sequence (DNA): TGTGCCAGCAGCCAAGAATTTTCAGAAAGGTTCGACAATGAGCAGTTCTTC.

There are a few counts of this clonotype. In DNA, the CDR3 is TGTGCCAGCAGTTTAGGGGCGGGGGCGTGGTCTGAGCAGTACTTC. Its translation: CASSLGAGAWSEQYF. This chain uses TRBV12-3 or TRBV12-4 with TRBJ2-7, with a possible D match to TRBD2 (7 bases). V lost 1 base, J lost 7 bases, and 17 bases lay in between. This CDR3 contains 15 residues.

There are a few counts of this clonotype. The chain employs TRBV7-2 and TRBJ1-1; the D gene is possibly TRBD1 (5 bases). The CDR3 covers 15 residues. The ends were cut back, 1 base at V and 8 bases at J, with 17 bases in the middle. Per the germline V gene, CDR1 is SGHTA and CDR2 is FQGNSA. The CDR3 sequence is CASSLGKTASREAFF. CDR3 DNA sequence: TGTGCCAGCAGCTTAGGAAAGACAGCTTCGCGGGAAGCTTTCTTT.

This clonotype was observed a handful of times. V is TRBV20-1 and J is TRBJ2-7; weak D call: TRBD1 (6 bases). The CDR3 is 15 amino acids. Between the trimmed V and J ends, which lost 3 bases and 3 bases, there was a span of 18 bases. Germline CDR1 DFQATT, CDR2 SNEGSKA (reference sequence). The CDR3 is CSASGRGQGHYEQYF. The CDR3 DNA reads TGCAGTGCTAGTGGGAGAGGGCAGGGGCACTACGAGCAGTACTTC.

The J gene is TRBJ2-1, the V gene TRBV20-1, with D unclear. Germline V gives CDR1 DFQATT, CDR2 SNEGSKA (reference sequence). Trimming pared 5 bases from V and 2 bases from J, leaving 7 bases between. This CDR3 is 12 amino acids long. The CDR3 region has the DNA TGCAGTGCTGAACCAGCCTACAATGAGCAGTTCTTC. This codes for CSAEPAYNEQFF.

This rearrangement joins TRBV3-1 to TRBJ2-7, with 12 bases lining up with TRBD2. The germline V gene encodes CDR1 LGHDT and CDR2 YNNKEL (reference sequence). The CDR3 has 19 residues. After removal of 3 bases from V and 4 bases from J, the junction contained 16 bases not matched to a gene. The CDR3 DNA follows: TGTGCCAGCAGCCATGCCACGGGACTAGCGGGCCGAATACATTACGAGCAGTACTTC. Amino acid sequence: CASSHATGLAGRIHYEQYF.